The source of this TCR beta chain is a study of T cell responses to AZD1222 COVID-19 vaccine (dated by TCRdb to the early 2020s). With regard to the full study: AZD1222 recipients whose second dose came at about 4 weeks and those whose second dose came at about 12 weeks were combined into one group, since spike-specific TCR depth and breadth did not differ between the two schedules. Trial participants were enrolled into age subgroups of 18-55, 56-69 and 70-plus years, which contained about 150, 28 and 57 TCR-sequenced participants, respectively. TCR sequencing was performed for roughly 250 trial participants, of whom 200 to 210 were given two doses of AZD1222 and 26 were given two doses of MenACWY control vaccine. Summary of the overall study and its limitations: No day 14 peak-response samples were available, so repertoires were characterized only after the peak T cell response. In the small 56-69-year group, the increase in depth fell short of significance, most likely because of low power. The whole spike protein was spanned by vaccine-associated CD4 TCRs, and dominant responses were seen in regions 160-218 and 743-854. Reportedly, almost half of the unique spike-specific TCRs recognized epitopes lying outside the regions that are mutated in the B.1.351 and B.1.1.7 variants. Most participants were white British and females outnumbered males, and the authors suggested that clonal diversity may have been underestimated. Conclusions about previously exposed vaccinees are limited because only five to seven AZD1222 recipients were SARS-CoV-2 seropositive at baseline. Spike-specific TCR breadth and depth rose significantly after two AZD1222 doses compared with day 0 and with MenACWY recipients.

Reading the label with the study, this specimen's time point is: baseline before first vaccination. Vaccinee samples were obtained from the UK trials COV001 and COV002, which included a single-blind randomized controlled phase 2/3 trial of AZD1222 (ChAdOx1 nCoV-19) in healthy adults. For TCRbeta chain sequencing, PBMC samples from trial participants were taken at day 0 and at day 28 after the second dose. Per the germline V gene, SGHNT is the CDR1 and YENEEA is the CDR2. After removal of 6 bases from V and 3 bases from J, the junction retains 5 bases not matched to a gene. The CDR3 has 14 amino acids, counting the end cysteine and phenylalanine. Only the CDR3 DNA stays, 42 bases, in frame from base 1. The CDR3 regions of human TCRbeta chains were analyzed by immunosequencing. The study's processing was this. TCRs in the repertoires were matched against a reference library of SARS-CoV-2-specific TCRs that had been generated with the MIRA antigen-specificity platform. Breadth meant the fraction of unique TCRs that were SARS-CoV-2-associated, whereas depth meant the fraction of total T cells that were SARS-CoV-2-associated. Using the MIRA data, each spike-specific TCR was assigned both to the spike region to which the TCR was reactive and to a CD4 or CD8 class. Log10-transformed breadth and depth values were compared by one-way ANOVA with Sidak's multiple comparisons tests. TCRdb provides this immuneACCESS table in a form limited to in-frame rearrangements. Some clones are lacking; in checked studies, under half of them reflect an unresolved V gene, and why the rest are absent is not known. That table supplies the V and J calls and clone size; D and trimming were determined from the DNA. This sample holds 100,000 to 150,000 clones; about 90% were observed only once. Of the sample, around 1.5% is held by the ten largest clones.

As to this clone: Its cognate antigen has yet to be identified. Per-nucleotide qualities are absent, and no much larger clonotype sits a single base away.

The TCR sequence derives from an adult in good health. The rearrangement joined TRBV11-3 to TRBJ2-7; 10 of the junction bases match TRBD1. Sequencing was performed on peripheral blood, taken on day 0 of AZD1222 vaccination. For the CDR3, the sequence is CASSPWTGGYEQYF. At the DNA level, the sequence is TGTGCCAGCAGTCCCTGGACAGGGGGCTACGAGCAGTACTTC.